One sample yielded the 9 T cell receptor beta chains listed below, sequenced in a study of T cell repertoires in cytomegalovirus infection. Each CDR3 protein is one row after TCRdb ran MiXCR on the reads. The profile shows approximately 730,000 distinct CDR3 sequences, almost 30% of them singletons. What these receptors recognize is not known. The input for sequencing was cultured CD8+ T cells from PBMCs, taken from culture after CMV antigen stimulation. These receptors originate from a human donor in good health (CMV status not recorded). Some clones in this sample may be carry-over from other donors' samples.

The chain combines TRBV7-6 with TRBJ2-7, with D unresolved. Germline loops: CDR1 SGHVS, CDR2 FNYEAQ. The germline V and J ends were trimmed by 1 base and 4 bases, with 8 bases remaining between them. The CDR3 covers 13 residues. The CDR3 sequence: CASSLEPAYEQYF. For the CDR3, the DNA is TGTGCCAGCAGCTTAGAACCGGCGTACGAGCAGTACTTC.

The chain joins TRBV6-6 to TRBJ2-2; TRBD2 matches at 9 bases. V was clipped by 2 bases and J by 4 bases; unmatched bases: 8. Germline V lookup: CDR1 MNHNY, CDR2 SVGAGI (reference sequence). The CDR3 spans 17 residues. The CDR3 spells CASSYPTSGSFTGELFF. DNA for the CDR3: TGTGCCAGCAGTTACCCTACTAGCGGGTCATTCACCGGGGAGCTGTTTTTT.

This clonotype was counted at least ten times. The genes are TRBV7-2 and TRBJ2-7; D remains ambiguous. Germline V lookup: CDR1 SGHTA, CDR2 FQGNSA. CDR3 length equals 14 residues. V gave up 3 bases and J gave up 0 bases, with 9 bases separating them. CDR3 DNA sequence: TGTGCCAGCAGCTTTGGCCCTCTCTCCTACGAGCAGTACGTC. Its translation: CASSFGPLSYEQYV.

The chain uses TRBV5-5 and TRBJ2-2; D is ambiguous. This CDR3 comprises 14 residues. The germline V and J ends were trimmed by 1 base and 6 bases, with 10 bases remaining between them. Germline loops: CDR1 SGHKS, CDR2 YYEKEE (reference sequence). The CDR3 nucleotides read TGTGCCAGCAGCTTGTGGGTGTCCCCCGGGGAGCTGTTTTTT. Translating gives CASSLWVSPGELFF.

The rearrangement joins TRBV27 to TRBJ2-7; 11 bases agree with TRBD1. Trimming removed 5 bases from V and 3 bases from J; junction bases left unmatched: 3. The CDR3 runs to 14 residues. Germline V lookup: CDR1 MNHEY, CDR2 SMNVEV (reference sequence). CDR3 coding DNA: TGTGCCAGCAGTGTGGACAGGGGGCTCTACGAGCAGTACTTC. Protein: CASSVDRGLYEQYF.

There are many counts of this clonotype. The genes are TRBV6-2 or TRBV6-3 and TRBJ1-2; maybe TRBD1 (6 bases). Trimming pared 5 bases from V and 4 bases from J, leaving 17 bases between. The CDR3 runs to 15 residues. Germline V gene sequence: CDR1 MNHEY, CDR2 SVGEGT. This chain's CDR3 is CASSDPTGTIYGYTF. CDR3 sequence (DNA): TGTGCCAGCAGTGACCCAACAGGGACCATCTATGGCTACACCTTC.

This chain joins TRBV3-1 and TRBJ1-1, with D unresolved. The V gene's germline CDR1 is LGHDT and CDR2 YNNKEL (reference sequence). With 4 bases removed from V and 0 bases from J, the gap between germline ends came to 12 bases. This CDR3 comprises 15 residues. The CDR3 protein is CASSRSGEVNTEAFF. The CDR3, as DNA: TGTGCCAGCAGCCGAAGCGGGGAGGTGAACACTGAAGCTTTCTTT.

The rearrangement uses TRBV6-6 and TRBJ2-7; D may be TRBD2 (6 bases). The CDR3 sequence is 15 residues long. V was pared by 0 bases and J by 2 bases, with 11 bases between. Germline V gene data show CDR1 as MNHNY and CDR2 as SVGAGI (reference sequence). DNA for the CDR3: TGTGCCAGCAGTTACTCCAGGAGGGGTCCCTACGAGCAGTACTTC. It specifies CASSYSRRGPYEQYF.

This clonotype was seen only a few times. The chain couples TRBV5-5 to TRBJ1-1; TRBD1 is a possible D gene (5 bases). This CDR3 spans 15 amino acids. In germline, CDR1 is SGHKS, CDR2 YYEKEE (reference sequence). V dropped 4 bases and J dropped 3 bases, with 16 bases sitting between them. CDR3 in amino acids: CASSTTMEGDTEAFF. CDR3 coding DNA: TGTGCCAGCAGCACCACAATGGAAGGGGACACTGAAGCTTTCTTT.